One and the same sample provided the 2 T cell receptor beta chains below, sequenced in a study of blood T cell repertoires in COVID-19. TCRdb's copy holds only in-frame clones and misses some; the assay was immunoSEQ multiplex PCR. The data show approximately 74,000 clones, about 89% seen once. Source material: peripheral blood. These TCRs come from a woman aged 60-75 years with acute or convalescent COVID-19.

V gene TRBV7-9 combines with J gene TRBJ2-7; 8 bases fit TRBD2. With V trimmed by 7 bases and J by 0 bases, 5 bases remained unmatched. CDR1 and CDR2 (germline): SEHNR, FQNEAQ (reference sequence). This CDR3 region has 14 residues. The DNA of the CDR3 is TGTGCCAGCACCCCTGCGGGGGGCTCCTACGAGCAGTACTTC. It is translated as CASTPAGGSYEQYF.

The chain carries TRBV19 and TRBJ1-5; D possibly corresponds to TRBD1 (5 bases). This CDR3 has 14 amino acids. Germline assignment: CDR1 LNHDA and CDR2 SQIVND (reference sequence). V was trimmed by 0 bases and J by 3 bases, leaving 6 bases between them. The CDR3 is CASSIEQVNQPQHF. The CDR3 region has the DNA TGTGCCAGTAGTATAGAACAGGTCAATCAGCCCCAGCATTTT. Full variable domain (remainder filled in from reference TRBV19 and TRBJ1-5): DGGITQSPKYLFRKEGQNVTLSCEQNLNHDAMYWYRQDPGQGLRLIYYSQIVNDFQKGDIAEGYSVSREKKESFPLTVTSAQKNPTAFYLCASSIEQVNQPQHFGDGTRLSIL.